Each of the 28 T cell receptor beta chains below was sequenced from the same sample in a study of tumor and adjacent non-tumor tissue in lung cancer. This sample's RNA came from whole unsorted tissue. The library came from three nested PCR rounds adapted from ARM-PCR protocols. TCRdb fed the multiplex PCR reads into MiXCR, producing one record per CDR3 protein. This table has under 150,000 distinct CDR3 sequences, 60% to 70% appearing once. Material: lung tumor tissue. The receptors here all came from a man aged 25 to 40 with non-small cell lung cancer.

This clonotype was seen only once. This sequence joins TRBV29-1 and TRBJ1-2; the D is unclear. CDR3 length: 12 amino acids. Germline loops: CDR1 SQVTM, CDR2 ANQGSEA. Trimming shortened V by 0 bases and J by 12 bases, and 14 bases separated the two germline ends. As DNA, the CDR3 is TGCAGCGTTGAAGAGTTCAACTATTGCCACACCTTC. Protein sequence: CSVEEFNYCHTF.

Concerning this clonotype itself: Just one base apart from a much larger clone, this may be a read error. This chain uses TRBV5-5 with TRBJ2-1; a weak D match, TRBD1 (6 bases). The CDR3 runs 15 residues. V lost 0 bases to trimming and J lost 10 bases, with 17 bases between them. Germline CDR1 SGHKS, CDR2 YYEKEE (reference sequence). The CDR3 DNA reads TGTGCCAGCAGCTTGGATATCGAACAGGGACGAGAGCAGTTCTTC. Amino acids: CASSLDIEQGREQFF. The entire variable domain, with the rest obtained from reference TRBV5-5 and TRBJ2-1, is as follows: DAGVTQSPTHLIKTRGQQVTLRCSPISGHKSVSWYQQVLGQGPQFIFQYYEKEERGRGNFPDRFSARQFPNYSSELNVNALLLGDSALYLCASSLDIEQGREQFFGPGTRLTVL.

This clonotype was seen at least ten times. V is TRBV20-1 and J is TRBJ2-1, with 8 nucleotides matching TRBD2. The germline CDR1 and CDR2 sequences are DFQATT and SNEGSKA (reference sequence). The CDR3 is made up of 15 amino acids. Trimming at V came to 0 bases and at J to 9 bases, leaving 10 bases not matched to a gene. The CDR3 DNA reads TGCAGTGCTAGAGATCCCGCGGGAGGCTTCGCTGAGCAGTTCTTC. Translated, it gives CSARDPAGGFAEQFF.

This clonotype was seen just once. CDR3 region: CDSSPTGGGNNEQFF. The CDR3 bases are TGTGATAGCAGTCCCACAGGGGGCGGAAACAATGAGCAGTTCTTC. V and J are TRBV12-3 or TRBV12-4 and TRBJ2-1; 9 bases line up with TRBD1. The CDR3 is made up of 15 amino acids.

This clonotype was observed many times. The gene calls are TRBV4-1 and TRBJ1-5; D unclear. From germline, CDR1 is MGHRA and CDR2 YSYEKL. The CDR3 contains 15 residues. Deletions cut 6 bases from V and 0 bases from J, with 12 bases between. In nucleotides, the CDR3 is TGCGCCAGCAGGCATGGGGTGAATAGCAATCAGCCCCAGCATTTT. Encoded protein: CASRHGVNSNQPQHF.

This clonotype was counted only a few times. A much larger clone is a single base away; this may be a read error. The J gene is TRBJ1-5, the V gene TRBV6-6; tentative D call: TRBD1 (5 bases). With 5 bases removed from V and 5 bases from J, the gap between germline ends came to 16 bases. From germline, CDR1 is MNHNY and CDR2 SVGAGI (reference sequence). The CDR3 covers 15 residues. The CDR3, as DNA: TGTGCCAGCAGTACCCAGGACACGGGGTATCAGCCCCAGCATTTT. Encoded protein: CASSTQDTGYQPQHF.

A word on this clonotype: One end of the junction varies from germline; a read error may be responsible. The gene calls are TRBV4-2 and TRBJ1-2, with D maybe TRBD1 (6 bases). The CDR3 is made up of 13 amino acids. Germline assignment: CDR1 LGHNA and CDR2 YNFKEQ. CDR3 loop: CGSSRDKGYGYTF. The DNA of the CDR3 is TGTGGCAGCAGCCGGGACAAGGGCTATGGCTACACCTTC.

This clonotype appeared many times. The CDR3: CASSSPGVGGAFF. For the CDR3, the DNA is TGTGCCAGCAGTTCCCCCGGCGTGGGGGGAGCTTTCTTT. The rearrangement links TRBV6-5 to TRBJ1-1; weak D call: TRBD1 (5 bases). This CDR3 is 13 amino acids long. The V gene's germline CDR1 is MNHEY and CDR2 SVGAGI. The V and J ends lost 4 bases and 10 bases respectively, with 16 bases between them.

About this clonotype: The CDR3 carries no conserved terminal phenylalanine or tryptophan, so it likely arises from a read error. The chain links TRBV12-3 or TRBV12-4 to TRBJ2-7; D is unresolved. The CDR3 is 11 residues long. The CDR3 sequence: CVSSLTHEQYY. CDR3 coding DNA: TGTGTCAGCAGTTTAACCCACGAGCAGTACTAC.

In the case of this clonotype: A much larger clone is a single base away; this may be a read error. This chain's CDR3 is CSVRDQTGEYNEQFF. CDR3 DNA: TGCAGTGTTAGAGATCAGACGGGTGAATACAATGAGCAGTTCTTC. V usage is TRBV20-1 and J usage is TRBJ2-1; D remains ambiguous. CDR1 and CDR2 from the germline V gene are DFQATT and SNEGSKA (reference sequence). This CDR3 contains 15 residues.

Points on this clonotype: The junction does not match germline at one end; this may be a read error. This rearrangement joins TRBV12-3 or TRBV12-4 to TRBJ1-4; TRBD1 agrees at 8 bases. CDR3 length: 15 amino acids. CDR3 nucleotide sequence: TGTGCCAGCACTCCGGGACAGGTTCAAGGGGAAAAACTATTTTTT. It codes for CASTPGQVQGEKLFF.

V gene TRBV24-1 combines with J gene TRBJ1-1; 8 nucleotides match TRBD1. V lost 6 bases and J lost 4; bases outside the gene matches: 9. From germline, CDR1 is KGHDR and CDR2 SFDVKD. The CDR3 spans 15 residues. The CDR3 here is CATSTTGTGPTEAFF. CDR3 DNA sequence: TGTGCCACCAGTACGACCGGGACAGGTCCCACTGAAGCTTTCTTT.

On this clonotype itself: This may be a read error: a much more frequent sequence differs by one nucleotide. This chain connects TRBV6-1 to TRBJ1-4; 10 positions agree with TRBD1. From germline, CDR1 is MNHNS and CDR2 SASEGT. The CDR3 has 13 amino acids. DNA for the CDR3: TGTACCAGCAGATTGACAGGGGGCGAAAAACTGTTTTTT. Protein sequence: CTSRLTGGEKLFF.

Notes on this clonotype: This sequence may be a read error, since a much larger clone differs from it by one base. The chain combines TRBV10-2 with TRBJ1-1; possibly TRBD1 for D (6 bases). V was cut by 10 bases and J by 8 bases, with 14 bases left in between. Germline loops: CDR1 WSHSY, CDR2 SAAADI. This CDR3 region has 11 residues. This CDR3 reads CANRHGTEAFF. The DNA for the CDR3 is TGCGCCAACAGACACGGGACAGAAGCTTTCTTT.

About this clonotype itself: The junction does not match germline at one end; this may be a read error. This chain connects TRBV6-5 to TRBJ2-5; TRBD1 aligns across 10 bases. The germline CDR1 and CDR2 sequences are MNHEY and SVGAGI. The length of the CDR3 is 17 residues. DNA for the CDR3: TGTGCCAGCAGCGCTCGGCTCGGGACAGGGGTATGGGCGACCCAATACTTC. The encoded protein is CASSARLGTGVWATQYF.

About this clonotype: The conserved closing phenylalanine or tryptophan is absent in this CDR3, likely reflecting a read error. The chain recombines TRBV4-3 with TRBJ1-1; D is unclear. Germline CDR1 reads LGHNA; CDR2 reads YSLEER. The CDR3 has 14 residues. This CDR3 is CVSSQDRLNTEAFL. The CDR3 nucleotides read TGCGTCAGCAGCCAAGATCGGCTGAACACTGAAGCTTTCTTA.

About this clonotype itself: A junction boundary mismatches the germline segment, possibly from a read error. CDR3 nucleotides: TGTGCCGGCAGCTCCAGGACATACACCGGGGAGCTGTTTTTT. It specifies CAGSSRTYTGELFF. The chain employs TRBV11-2 and TRBJ2-2, with a weak D call TRBD1 (5 bases). The CDR3 has 14 residues. From germline, CDR1 is SGHAT and CDR2 FQNNGV.

The CDR3 sequence: CATSEHGQGAQFF. CDR3 DNA sequence: TGTGCCACCAGTGAACACGGACAGGGAGCCCAGTTCTTC. The V and J genes are TRBV24-1 and TRBJ2-1, with 8 bases that match TRBD1. Germline loops: CDR1 KGHDR, CDR2 SFDVKD. The CDR3 runs 13 residues. V shed 4 bases and J 13 bases; nucleotides not matched to a gene: 8.

On this clonotype itself: Its ends do not fully match the called genes, so a read error is possible. The V call is TRBV6-2 or TRBV6-3, the J call TRBJ1-6; maybe TRBD1 (5 bases). The CDR3 sequence is 14 residues long. CDR1 is MNHEY and CDR2 is SVGEGT in the germline V gene. CDR3 sequence (DNA): TGTGCCAGTAGTTCAGGAGAGGGGATTCCACCCCTCCACTTT. Translated: CASSSGEGIPPLHF.

In its sample, this clonotype was seen many times. CDR3 sequence reads: CASRGEGRDQEAFF. DNA of the CDR3: TGTGCCAGCAGGGGTGAGGGCAGGGACCAGGAAGCTTTCTTT. The V gene is TRBV5-6, the J gene TRBJ1-1, with D possibly matching TRBD1 (5 bases). Trimming cost V 5 bases and J 8 bases, with 19 bases left between them. The CDR3 sequence is 14 residues long. CDR1 SGHDT and CDR2 YYEEEE come from the germline V gene.

The chain has TRBV7-9 and TRBJ1-2; D perhaps matches TRBD1 (5 bases). The V and J ends lost 0 bases and 8 bases respectively, with 16 bases between them. CDR3 length: 15 amino acids. Germline loops: CDR1 SEHNR, CDR2 FQNEAQ (reference sequence). The CDR3 is CASSLAQGGARGYTF. DNA for the CDR3: TGTGCCAGCAGCTTAGCGCAGGGCGGGGCCAGAGGCTACACCTTC. Looking up the rest from reference TRBV7-9 and TRBJ1-2 gives the full variable domain: DTGVSQNPRHKITKRGQNVTFRCDPISEHNRLYWYRQTLGQGPEFLTYFQNEAQLEKSRLLSDRFSAERPKGSFSTLEIQRTEQGDSAMYLCASSLAQGGARGYTFGSGTRLTVV.

On this clonotype itself: This may be a read error, as it is one base from a much larger clone. V and J are TRBV4-2 and TRBJ2-1, with D tentatively TRBD1 or TRBD2 (6 bases each). The germline V gene encodes CDR1 LGHNA and CDR2 YNFKEQ. The CDR3 is made up of 18 amino acids. The CDR3 DNA sequence: TGTGCCGGCAGCCAAGACTGGGGACTGGGGGCTGACGACAATGAGCAGTTCTTC. This encodes CAGSQDWGLGADDNEQFF.

Concerning this clonotype itself: A much bigger clone sits one base away, suggesting this may be a read error. Given the absence of the conserved phenylalanine or tryptophan at the CDR3 end, a read error is likely. The genes are TRBV14 and TRBJ1-6, with 8 bases identical to TRBD1. With 5 bases clipped from V and 10 bases from J, the junction kept 10 bases outside the gene matches. Germline CDR1 and CDR2: SGHDN and FVKESK. This CDR3 has 15 residues. The CDR3 nucleotides read TGTGCCAGCAGCACGCTTGGGACAGGTCAATCACCCCTCCACTCT. It is translated as CASSTLGTGQSPLHS.

As to this clonotype: A single base separates this from a much larger clone, so it may be a read error. The J gene is TRBJ1-5, the V gene TRBV6-1; no clear D. Judging by the DNA end, TRBJ2-3 fits better; the J call may be wrong. This CDR3 is built from 12 residues. CDR1 is MNHNS, CDR2 SASEGT, per germline. The CDR3 region has the DNA TGTGCCAGCAACGGTAGCAATCAGCCCCAGTATTTT. It codes for CASNGSNQPQYF.

This chain uses TRBV24-1 with TRBJ2-5, with D hard to call. The V and J ends lost 4 bases and 1 base respectively, with 6 bases between them. Germline V lookup: CDR1 KGHDR, CDR2 SFDVKD. This CDR3 is 13 amino acids long. The CDR3 is CATSDSAQETQYF. The DNA for the CDR3 is TGTGCCACCAGTGACTCAGCCCAAGAGACCCAGTACTTC.

This rearrangement joins TRBV7-3 to TRBJ2-5, with 8 bases fitting TRBD2. CDR3 size: 15 residues. With V trimmed by 0 bases and J by 5 bases, 5 bases remained unmatched. The germline CDR1 and CDR2 sequences are SGHTA and FQGTGA. CDR3 DNA sequence: TGTGCCAGCAGCTTAACGGGACTAGGTTGGGAGACCCAGTACTTC. It codes for CASSLTGLGWETQYF.

As for this clonotype: A clone one base away is much larger, so this may be a read error. This chain connects TRBV4-3 to TRBJ1-5, with D unclear. The germline V gene encodes CDR1 LGHNA and CDR2 YSLEER. CDR3 length: 14 residues. CDR3 DNA: TGCGCCAGCAGCCAAGATCATAGCGATCAGCCCCAGCATTTT. Translation: CASSQDHSDQPQHF.

In regard to this clonotype: Being one base from a much bigger clone, this may be a read error. The chain combines TRBV20-1 with TRBJ2-7; 13 positions agree with TRBD2. This CDR3 is built from 15 residues. CDR1 and CDR2 (germline): DFQATT, SNEGSKA (reference sequence). In nucleotides, the CDR3 is TGCAGAGCGGGGAGGACTAGCGGGAGCTCCTACGAGCAGTACTTC. Translated: CRAGRTSGSSYEQYF.